This T cell receptor (beta chain) was recorded in a study of shared clonotypes between healthy human individuals. Profiled with immunoSEQ multiplex PCR; TCRdb holds only in-frame clones, not every one. The sample consists of 2 million to 2.5 million clones, nearly 97% of them appearing once. The receptor was isolated from a man aged 18-30 years in good health. Sequencing was performed on naive CD4+ T cells sorted from blood. As for subset: CD45RA+ positively selected.

The CDR3 coding sequence is TGTGCCACCAGTGATAGCACAGATACGCAGTATTTT. Encoded protein: CATSDSTDTQYF. The gene calls are TRBV15 and TRBJ2-3, with D unclear. CDR3 length equals 12 residues. V was trimmed by 6 bases and J by 0 bases, leaving 4 bases between them. CDR1 is LNHNV, CDR2 YYDKDF, per germline (reference sequence).